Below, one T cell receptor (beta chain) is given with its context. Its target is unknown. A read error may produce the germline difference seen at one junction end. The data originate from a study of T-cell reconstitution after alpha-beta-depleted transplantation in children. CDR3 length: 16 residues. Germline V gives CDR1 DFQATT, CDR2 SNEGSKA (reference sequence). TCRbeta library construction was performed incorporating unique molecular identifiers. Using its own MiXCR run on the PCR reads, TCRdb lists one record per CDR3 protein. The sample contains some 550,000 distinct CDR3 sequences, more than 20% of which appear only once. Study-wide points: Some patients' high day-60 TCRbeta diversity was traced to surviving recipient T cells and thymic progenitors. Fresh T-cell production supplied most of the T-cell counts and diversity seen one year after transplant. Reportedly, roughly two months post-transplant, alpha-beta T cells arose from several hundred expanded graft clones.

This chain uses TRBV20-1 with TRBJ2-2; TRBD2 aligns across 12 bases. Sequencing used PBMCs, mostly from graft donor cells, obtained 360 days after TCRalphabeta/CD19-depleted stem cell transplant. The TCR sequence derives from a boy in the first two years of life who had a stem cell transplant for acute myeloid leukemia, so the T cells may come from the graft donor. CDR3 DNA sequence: TGCAGTGCCAAAGACGGACTAGCGGGGAACACCGGGGAGCTGCTTTTT. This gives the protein CSAKDGLAGNTGELLF.